A single sample is the source of the 5 T cell receptor beta chains below, sequenced in a study of post-analysis software for immune sequencing data. Study outcomes and limitations: Five TRBV segments, including TRBV5-6, TRBV5-1 and TRBV20-1, were more frequent in patients than controls.

Their recognized antigens are unknown. cDNA libraries of TCR beta carried unique molecular identifiers. TCRdb re-called the PCR reads through MiXCR, storing one row per CDR3 protein. In the table there are 380,000 or so distinct CDR3 sequences, less than 40% of which are singletons. Sequencing was done on a sample of blood. The receptor source for this set is a girl between 10 and 17 years old with multiple sclerosis.

V and J are TRBV28 and TRBJ1-5; D possibly corresponds to TRBD1 (6 bases). The CDR3 has 16 residues. Germline loops: CDR1 MDHEN, CDR2 SYDVKM. The germline V and J ends were trimmed by 1 base and 7 bases, with 17 bases remaining between them. The CDR3, as DNA: TGTGCCAGCAGTTTATTAGGCCAGGGGAGGTGGCAGCCCCAGCATTTT. Protein: CASSLLGQGRWQPQHF. Full variable domain (remainder filled in from reference TRBV28 and TRBJ1-5): DVKVTQSSRYLVKRTGEKVFLECVQDMDHENMFWYRQDPGLGLRLIYFSYDVKMKEKGDIPEGYSVSREKKERFSLILESASTNQTSMYLCASSLLGQGRWQPQHFGDGTRLSIL.

The chain is built from TRBV20-1 and TRBJ2-3; D is uncertain. Per the germline V gene, CDR1 is DFQATT and CDR2 is SNEGSKA (reference sequence). The ends were cut back, 1 base at V and 3 bases at J, with 5 bases in the middle. The CDR3 runs 12 residues. CDR3 bases: TGCAGTGCTAGAGCTCGGACAGATACGCAGTATTTT. Amino acids: CSARARTDTQYF.

V is TRBV18 and J is TRBJ1-1, with D tentatively TRBD1 (5 bases). The V gene lost 4 bases and the J gene lost 11 bases, with 20 bases spanning the gap. CDR3 length equals 14 residues. CDR1 is KGHSH, CDR2 LQKENI, per germline. CDR3 region: CASSQRDPDGEAFF. CDR3 nucleotide sequence: TGTGCCAGCTCACAGAGGGACCCGGACGGAGAGGCTTTCTTT.

This clonotype occurred once. The rearrangement links TRBV27 to TRBJ1-1, with unresolved D. With 4 bases removed from V and 1 base from J, the gap between germline ends came to 10 bases. The CDR3 sequence is 14 residues long. Germline V gives CDR1 MNHEY, CDR2 SMNVEV (reference sequence). CDR3 sequence (DNA): TGTGCCAGCAGTTCACTCCAAACGAACACTGAAGCTTTCTTT. It specifies CASSSLQTNTEAFF.

This clonotype was observed a few times. This chain uses TRBV9 with TRBJ2-7; possibly TRBD1 or TRBD2 for D (5 bases each). The germline V and J ends were trimmed by 2 bases and 0 bases, with 12 bases remaining between them. Looked up from germline, CDR1 is SGDLS and CDR2 is YYNGEE. The CDR3 consists of 15 residues. The chain's CDR3 is CASSVGTESSYEQYF. CDR3 DNA: TGTGCCAGCAGCGTGGGGACGGAGAGCTCCTACGAGCAGTACTTC.